The clone carrying this TCR beta chain was recorded a few times. The target antigen is unknown. The data stem from a study of T cell repertoires in cytomegalovirus infection. Study-wide findings and caveats: In two of eight donors, the top clonotype was HLA-C-restricted CMV-specific.

TCRdb recomputed calls from the reads with MiXCR, one row per CDR3 protein. Among 50,000 to 60,000 distinct CDR3 sequences listed, less than 20% were seen once. The CDR3 is 15 amino acids. V dropped 1 base and J dropped 3; count of bases not matched to a gene: 4. Germline V gives CDR1 MNHNS, CDR2 SASEGT. Sequenced material: CD8+ T cells from cultured PBMCs, taken from culture after CMV antigen stimulation. The sequence was collected from a human donor in good health (CMV status not recorded). Some clones in this sample may be carry-over from other donors' samples. The chain links TRBV6-1 to TRBJ2-7; TRBD2 matches 9 bases. CDR3 amino acids: CASSEVSGGNYEQYF. DNA of the CDR3: TGTGCCAGCAGTGAAGTTAGCGGGGGCAACTACGAGCAGTACTTC.